This T cell receptor beta chain was sequenced during a study of blood T cell repertoires in COVID-19. Across the study: The origin of the acute and convalescent COVID-19 samples was the United States, Italy and Spain.

Produced via immunoSEQ multiplex PCR; TCRdb's table is partial and in-frame only. Among about 180,000 clones, 85% to 90% were seen once, and the ten largest hold less than 3.5%. Trimming pared 7 bases from V and 6 bases from J, leaving 13 bases between. The CDR3 runs to 14 residues. Per germline, CDR1 MNHEY and CDR2 SMNVEV (reference sequence). The sample taken for sequencing was peripheral blood. This clonotype was sampled from a woman in her 30s with active or convalescent COVID-19. This chain connects TRBV27 to TRBJ1-6, with unresolved D. The CDR3 region is CASKFRSPNSPLHF. The CDR3 bases are TGTGCCAGCAAATTCAGGTCCCCTAATTCACCCCTCCACTTT.